This TCR beta chain comes out of a study of cytomegalovirus exposure and HLA in healthy donors (dated by TCRdb to the late 2010s). Turning to the overall study: An earlier analysis of some 620 of the donors reported approximately 280 Gb of sequence data and 117 million unique TCR beta sequences obtained from around 170 million T cells. An early release that covered roughly 600 HLA-typed donors contained 300 to 350 gigabases of sequencing data and about 93 million unique TCR sequences. Among the roughly 400 genotyped donors, about 83% belonged to the genetic ancestry cluster associated with self-reported Caucasian donors. The study aimed to test whether cataloging public T cell receptors could reveal signatures of past pathogen exposure. The study used immunosequencing to profile the T cell repertoires of 600 to 850 subjects and linked those repertoires to cytomegalovirus serostatus. In addition to the first cohort of around 670 subjects, a separate validation cohort of approximately 130 different subjects was used. The study combined high-throughput TCR immunosequencing, statistical association of individual TCRs with disease status, and machine learning to predict cytomegalovirus infection status. To study patterns of TCR occurrence, a later analysis re-analyzed previously published TCR beta repertoires from more than 550 donors and added high-resolution HLA genotyping. Rather than drawing on any new phenotypic data, the later analysis identified candidate immune exposures from TCR beta sequences and the way those sequences occurred across donors. In an earlier analysis of a few hundred of the donors, high-throughput TCR beta sequencing was used to judge whether each TCR beta V gene segment behaved as functional or pseudogenic. Donor age, sex, ethnicity and CMV serostatus were collected together with the repertoire data. In a later genetic analysis, genome-wide SNP genotypes for about 60% of the 666 donors were used, and that subset was treated as a discovery cohort. All discovery cohort repertoires had been generated on a single sequencing platform. HLA typing covered class I and class II loci at four-digit resolution. Typing coverage differed by locus: A, B, C, DRB1 and DQB1 were typed in about 620-640 donors, DQA1 in 500 to 550, DPA1 in 600 to 610, and DPB1 in roughly 470. A few DR-DQ haplotypes were treated as single units for association and clustering because of strong linkage in the cohort. On average, 235,054 unique TCR beta nucleotide sequences were sequenced per donor among some 430 genotyped donors of the cohort, with 15% to 20% of those sequences being non-productive.

From V the trimming removes 0 bases and from J it removes 2 bases, while the gene matches leave 8 bases of the junction unaccounted for. Including cysteine and phenylalanine, the CDR3 has 17 amino acids. This entry keeps only the CDR3 DNA: 51 bases, framed from base 1. Reading the germline V gene gives CDR1 MGHRA and CDR2 YSYEKL. The library was prepared using the immunoSEQ multiplex PCR assay. For the multiplex PCR, a mixture combining 60 forward primers for TCR Vbeta segments and 13 reverse primers for TCR Jbeta segments was used. The CDR3 region of rearranged TCR beta genes was amplified from genomic DNA with a multiplex PCR assay. Amplified TCR beta libraries were sequenced as 87-base-pair reads on the Illumina HiSeq System. As for the original processing: Across the 670 or so repertoires, a later analysis counted roughly 77 million unique TCR beta chains, 9 million to 14 million of which were shared by at least two donors. Raw reads were error-corrected and collapsed into unique sequences by a nearest-neighbor algorithm in which closely related sequences were merged to remove PCR and sequencing errors. V, D and J gene segments were assigned by aligning CDR3 sequences to IMGT reference sequences. For a sequence to be retained, a match of at least six nucleotides was required to both a V gene segment and a J gene segment. A rearrangement counted as productive if the CDR3 had no stop codons and remained in frame with V and J, and every other rearrangement counted as non-productive. Following IMGT convention, CDR3 was defined as the stretch from the second conserved V-encoded cysteine to the conserved J-encoded phenylalanine. The earlier analysis of about 590 of the donors excluded sequences that lacked an unambiguous match to a single V gene segment. In an earlier analysis of a few hundred of the donors, a V segment was called functional when productive rearrangements were above 56.7%, and segregating when the standard deviation between donors exceeded 5%. A statistical classification framework was developed to diagnose cytomegalovirus status using the catalog of TCR beta chain sequences. In a later analysis, TCR nucleotide sequences were compared against IMGT/GENE-DB human TR gene sequences so that V and J genes could be assigned. The TCRdist pipeline was used in a later analysis to assign CDR3 sequences and most-parsimonious VDJ recombination scenarios. In a later analysis, each TCR beta chain was defined by its CDR3 amino acid sequence together with its V-gene family, and reads without a unique V-gene family were excluded. A later analysis removed several hundred highly shared, low-generation-probability nucleotide sequences to deal with suspected cross-contamination and a sequencing artifact. A later analysis calculated a clonal expansion index for each public chain from normalized within-repertoire ranks of inferred template counts. In a later analysis, generation probabilities were computed with a VDJ recombination model fitted to out-of-frame rearrangements, and the resulting probabilities were checked against IGoR. In a later analysis, hypergeometric tests were used to score TCR-TCR, TCR-HLA and TCR-CMV co-occurrence, with a repertoire-size bias correction applied to TCR pairs. A later analysis estimated false discovery rates by permuting HLA or CMV assignments 20 times. A later analysis grouped co-occurring TCRs with DBSCAN, adding TCRdist sequence similarity when clustering within HLA-allele-positive subsets. Repertoires with fewer than 30,000 or more than 120,000 public chains were left out of co-occurrence clustering, as were four to six repertoires with anomalous nucleotide sharing. In its TCRdb copy, this immuneACCESS table keeps in-frame sequences only and misses some clones. Where compared with another copy, unresolved V genes explain less than half of these, and the others have no known cause. For V, J and clone size, that table is used; D and trimming come from the DNA. This sample has 150,000 to 200,000 clones in its table, and roughly 80% of those were observed once. The ten top clones hold roughly 4.5% of the sample.

The cohort was made up of 666 healthy bone marrow donors. At the time of sampling, every cohort member was nominally healthy, though immune exposures that went unrecorded were likely present. The donor tested CMV seropositive and was one of the 289 seropositive cohort members. Every donor gave a peripheral blood sample, and the peripheral blood mononuclear cells from that sample were used for TCR beta sequencing. The Qiagen DNeasy Blood Extraction Kit was used to extract genomic DNA from the blood cell samples. Paper-wide results and their limitations: Several of the top co-occurrence clusters appeared to be linked to parvovirus B19, influenza, CMV and Epstein-Barr virus, according to a later analysis. The cohort was sequenced for TCR beta chains only, and without alpha or paired-chain data the features that could be detected were limited. V-gene and J-gene trimming of TCR beta chains was associated with a missense DCLRE1C variant in a later genetic analysis, and the association was replicated in an independent cohort. A group of highly shared sequence variants was considered likely to be a technical artifact of the sequencing pipeline. Compared with equally common non-associated chains, HLA-associated TCR beta chains in a later analysis were more clonally expanded and had lower generation probabilities. According to a later analysis, TCR association rates differed among HLA loci, with DRB1 alleles showing the most associated TCRs and HLA-C alleles showing the fewest. Because counts were too low, seventeen rarely observed V segments, including chromosome 9 orphons, were excluded from the earlier analysis of some 540 of the donors. A further reported finding was that TCR beta sequences accurately predicted the HLA-A and HLA-B alleles for most subjects in the first cohort. Presence/absence analyses assumed roughly uniform sequencing depth across donors, an assumption that may not hold. Linkage disequilibrium might explain the correlated functional status among segregating V segments, but an unknown experimental factor could not be excluded. The classifier was reported to diagnose cytomegalovirus status with high specificity and sensitivity in both the original cohort and the validation cohort. An earlier analysis of around 540 of the donors showed that most TCR beta V segments appeared in productive rearrangements either about 90% or about 30% of the time, which broadly matched IMGT annotations. When HLA alleles, especially DR and DQ, strongly co-occurred, attributing TCR associations to individual alleles was difficult. In vitro tests confirmed that a few of the cytomegalovirus-associated TCR beta chains recognize cytomegalovirus antigens. CMV serostatus was the only immune exposure information available for the cohort. Most CMV-associated TCR beta chains appeared to be HLA-restricted in a later analysis, and the HLA associations seemed to be driven largely by CMV exposure. The authors suggested that the approach could potentially be extended to other disease states and immunological phenotypes. Specific HLA alleles were associated with 18,000 or so TCR beta sequences at a false discovery rate of 0.05 in a later analysis. Because HLA typing was unavailable for some donors at each locus, only the typed subset was used in association tests. Compared with the approximately 670-donor mean, donors in an Asian-associated ancestry cluster had fewer N-insertions in productive TCRs, according to a later genetic analysis. Across donors, most TCR sequences were observed very rarely, whereas some public TCRs were present in many individuals. Some IMGT-functional V segments, including TRBV6-2 and TRBV6-3, could not be distinguished by the 87-base-pair reads and were therefore excluded. A total of 150 to 200 TCR beta chains were listed by the study as associated with cytomegalovirus.

Regarding this clone: The antigen this receptor binds is unknown. No base-level quality is on record; no much larger clone is a single base apart.

The chain employs TRBV4-1 and TRBJ2-3; 7 bases in the middle match TRBD1. This receptor was obtained from a man aged 45-65 years in good health and CMV-seropositive. Sequenced sample: PBMCs. The nucleotide sequence is TGCGCCAGCAGCCAAGATCCCCCGGGACAGTCCACAGATACGCAGTATTTT. Its protein is CASSQDPPGQSTDTQYF.